The TCR beta chain described here comes from a study of cytomegalovirus exposure and HLA in healthy donors. The V segment lost 6 bases and the J segment 7 bases; nucleotides outside the gene matches: 10. The CDR3 runs 16 residues. The germline V gene encodes CDR1 SNHLY and CDR2 FYNNEI. On this clone: As yet, its antigen is unknown.

Researchers ran the PCR with 60 Vbeta and 13 Jbeta primers. Sequencing was performed with immunoSEQ multiplex PCR; in TCRdb, only in-frame clones are kept and a portion is missing. The table includes about 170,000 clones, 75% to 85% detected once. The study, taken as a whole, reports: The authors assumed roughly uniform sequencing depth across donors for presence/absence analyses. Some segments of the V type, notably TRBV6-2 and TRBV6-3, were excluded as indistinguishable. What a later analysis reportedly showed was that an Asian-associated ancestry cluster had fewer N-insertions than the 666-donor mean.

Material for sequencing was PBMCs. The receptor comes from a girl aged 2 to 9 in good health and CMV-seropositive. This rearrangement joins TRBV2 to TRBJ1-5; 12 bases are a match to TRBD1. The CDR3 DNA sequence: TGTGCCAGCAGGACCCGGGACAGGGGGCGATGGCAGCCCCAGCATTTT. This encodes CASRTRDRGRWQPQHF.